This TCR beta chain derives from a study of cytomegalovirus exposure and HLA in healthy donors. At the level of the study: From around 180 million T cells, an earlier analysis saw around 120 million unique TCR beta sequences. Inside one of the first data releases sat 80 million to 95 million unique TCRs taken from HLA-typed donors. The study, taken as a whole, reports: A later analysis reportedly found that, within productive TCRs, an Asian-associated ancestry cluster had fewer N-insertions than the mean observed across the roughly 610 donors.

Per germline, CDR1 MNHEY and CDR2 SMNVEV (reference sequence). The CDR3 has 13 residues. With V trimmed by 3 bases and J by 8 bases, 6 bases remained unmatched. Vbeta (60) and Jbeta (13) primers were used in the PCR. TCRdb's table, derived via immunoSEQ multiplex PCR, lists solely in-frame clones and lacks some. The sample yields 140,000 or so clones, approximately 80% seen once. As concerns this clone: Its target is not known.

The TCR originated in a woman aged 40 to 50 in good health and CMV-seropositive. Source material: PBMCs. The chain couples TRBV27 to TRBJ1-2, with 7 bases fitting TRBD1. CDR3 protein: CASSFDRAWGYTF. The CDR3 DNA follows: TGTGCCAGCAGTTTTGACAGGGCCTGGGGCTACACCTTC.